This T cell receptor (beta chain) is from a study of CD8 T cells in ankylosing spondylitis. Study results and caveats: In ankylosing spondylitis patients, matched synovial fluid reportedly showed significant enrichment of disease-linked clones. Among TCR beta sequences, a motif of under ten highly homologous variants appeared characteristic of ankylosing spondylitis blood.

As for this clonotype: Its antigen is undetermined.

Quantitative 5'-RACE with molecular barcodes generated TCR beta libraries. Using its own MiXCR run on the 5' RACE reads, TCRdb lists one record per CDR3 protein. Here the sample spans a few hundred thousand distinct CDR3 sequences, 6.5% to 10% being singletons. CDR3 length equals 14 residues. Trimming cost V 4 bases and J 5 bases, with 15 bases left between them. Sequenced material: blood, either unsorted or a sorted T cell fraction (not recorded which). The receptor comes from a male donor with ankylosing spondylitis. The rearrangement joins TRBV12-3 or TRBV12-4 to TRBJ2-7; possibly TRBD1 for D (5 bases). CDR3 protein: CASSSDTQSHEQYF. CDR3 DNA: TGTGCCAGCAGTTCGGACACGCAATCCCACGAGCAGTACTTC.